A selection of T cell receptor beta chains follows, all from one sample in a study of blood T cell repertoires in COVID-19. Here immunoSEQ multiplex PCR was the method, and the copy in TCRdb shows in-frame clones only, minus some. This table holds roughly 570,000 clones, around nine tenths found once. Sequences were obtained from peripheral blood. The source is a woman in her forties or fifties with COVID-19, enrolled during active disease. The CDR3 runs from the conserved cysteine through the conserved F or W. Fields, in order: clone size, V gene, D gene, J gene, CDR3 protein, CDR3 DNA. A D gene is named only where the DNA matches it firmly. Some rows have no size entry. The others give once, few or many, or a class for an expanded clone.

size: NA; V: TRBV29-1; D: TRBD1; J: TRBJ2-7; CDR3: CSVGKGQGSYEQYF; DNA: TGCAGCGTTGGAAAAGGACAGGGTTCCTACGAGCAGTACTTC
size: NA; V: TRBV3-1/TRBV3-2; D: NA; J: TRBJ2-7; CDR3: CASSVAYEQYF; DNA: TGTGCCAGCAGCGTCGCCTACGAGCAGTACTTC
size: NA; V: TRBV3-1/TRBV3-2; D: NA; J: TRBJ1-1; CDR3: CASSQATGFWSAFF; DNA: TGTGCCAGCAGCCAGGCAACAGGCTTTTGGTCGGCTTTCTTT
size: NA; V: TRBV3-1/TRBV3-2; D: NA; J: TRBJ1-2; CDR3: CASSQGRGDGYTF; DNA: TGTGCCAGCAGCCAAGGCCGGGGGGACGGCTACACCTTC
size: NA; V: TRBV27; D: TRBD2; J: TRBJ2-3; CDR3: CASRYGLAGGRGTDTQYF; DNA: TGTGCCAGCAGATACGGACTAGCGGGGGGGCGGGGCACAGATACGCAGTATTTT
size: NA; V: TRBV5-5; D: NA; J: TRBJ1-5; CDR3: CASSLDGLQMPQHF; DNA: TGTGCCAGCAGCTTGGACGGACTACAGATGCCCCAGCATTTT
size: NA; V: TRBV4-1; D: TRBD1; J: TRBJ2-7; CDR3: CASSQSGTGTYEQYF; DNA: TGCGCCAGCAGCCAATCCGGGACAGGGACCTACGAGCAGTACTTC
size: few; V: TRBV7-9; D: TRBD1; J: TRBJ1-2; CDR3: CASSLGTGASIGYGYTF; DNA: TGTGCCAGCAGCTTGGGGACAGGGGCCTCTATTGGCTATGGCTACACCTTC
size: NA; V: TRBV5-1; D: NA; J: TRBJ1-4; CDR3: CASSDNTGEKLFF; DNA: TGCGCCAGCAGCGACAACACAGGGGAAAAACTGTTTTTT
size: once; V: TRBV6-5; D: NA; J: TRBJ1-1; CDR3: CASSTLRGPAFF; DNA: TGTGCCAGCAGCACACTGCGGGGCCCTGCTTTCTTT
size: NA; V: TRBV11-2; D: NA; J: TRBJ2-2; CDR3: CASSVGVLTGELFF; DNA: TGTGCCAGCAGCGTCGGTGTGCTCACCGGGGAGCTGTTTTTT
size: NA; V: TRBV5-1; D: TRBD1; J: TRBJ1-1; CDR3: CASSLLQGYNTEAFF; DNA: TGCGCCAGCAGCTTGCTACAGGGGTATAACACTGAAGCTTTCTTT
size: NA; V: TRBV19; D: TRBD2; J: TRBJ2-3; CDR3: CASTQREITDTQYF; DNA: TGTGCCAGCACTCAGCGGGAGATCACAGATACGCAGTATTTT
size: NA; V: TRBV6-5; D: NA; J: TRBJ2-7; CDR3: CASRELGRAYEQYF; DNA: TGTGCCAGCAGAGAGTTGGGCAGGGCCTACGAGCAGTACTTC
size: NA; V: TRBV2; D: TRBD2; J: TRBJ2-7; CDR3: CASGMGGVSSYEQYF; DNA: TGTGCCAGCGGGATGGGAGGGGTTAGCTCCTACGAGCAGTACTTC
size: NA; V: TRBV7-9; D: NA; J: TRBJ2-1; CDR3: CASSPREGSYNEQFF; DNA: TGTGCCAGCAGCCCACGTGAGGGCTCCTACAATGAGCAGTTCTTC
size: NA; V: TRBV5-6; D: TRBD1; J: TRBJ1-2; CDR3: CASSPPPGQFYGYTF; DNA: TGTGCCAGCAGCCCCCCCCCGGGACAGTTCTATGGCTACACCTTC
size: NA; V: TRBV12-5; D: TRBD1; J: TRBJ1-2; CDR3: CASGLGTGGAWYGYTF; DNA: TGTGCTAGTGGTTTGGGAACAGGGGGCGCGTGGTATGGCTACACCTTC
size: NA; V: TRBV29-1; D: TRBD1; J: TRBJ1-3; CDR3: CSVALTGFGNTIYF; DNA: TGCAGCGTCGCCCTGACAGGGTTTGGAAACACCATATATTTT
size: NA; V: TRBV9; D: TRBD1; J: TRBJ1-4; CDR3: CASSPSQGMSEKLFF; DNA: TGTGCCAGCAGCCCATCACAGGGGATGAGCGAAAAACTGTTTTTT
size: NA; V: TRBV7-9; D: NA; J: TRBJ2-3; CDR3: CASSQAQGGADTQYF; DNA: TGTGCCAGCAGCCAAGCTCAGGGTGGCGCAGATACGCAGTATTTT
size: NA; V: TRBV6-6; D: NA; J: TRBJ2-3; CDR3: CASRRRKDADTQYF; DNA: TGTGCCAGCCGTAGGAGGAAGGACGCAGATACGCAGTATTTT
size: NA; V: TRBV7-7; D: NA; J: TRBJ2-1; CDR3: CASSLRGLNEQFF; DNA: TGTGCCAGCAGCTTGCGGGGGCTCAATGAGCAGTTCTTC
size: NA; V: TRBV18; D: TRBD1; J: TRBJ2-6; CDR3: CASSTGQALSGANVLTF; DNA: TGTGCCAGCTCAACCGGACAGGCTCTTTCTGGGGCCAACGTCCTGACTTTC
size: NA; V: TRBV2; D: TRBD2; J: TRBJ2-5; CDR3: CASSAPSGFVETQYF; DNA: TGTGCCAGCAGTGCGCCTAGCGGTTTTGTTGAGACCCAGTACTTC
size: NA; V: TRBV27; D: NA; J: TRBJ1-1; CDR3: CASSSQGLGAFF; DNA: TGTGCCAGCAGTTCACAGGGCCTGGGAGCTTTCTTT
size: few; V: TRBV30; D: NA; J: TRBJ1-2; CDR3: CAWSRDRVRGRNGYTF; DNA: TGTGCCTGGAGTCGAGACCGGGTCCGGGGAAGGAATGGCTACACCTTC
size: NA; V: TRBV19; D: NA; J: TRBJ1-1; CDR3: CASSRGEGTEAFF; DNA: TGTGCCAGTAGCAGGGGCGAGGGCACTGAAGCTTTCTTT
size: NA; V: TRBV5-1; D: NA; J: TRBJ2-7; CDR3: CASSLDPNLDSPQSSYEQYF; DNA: TGCGCCAGCAGCTTGGATCCCAATCTCGACAGCCCACAGAGCTCCTACGAGCAGTACTTC
size: NA; V: TRBV6-5; D: NA; J: TRBJ1-1; CDR3: CATRRSGASTEAFF; DNA: TGTGCCACCCGTAGGAGCGGGGCCAGTACTGAAGCTTTCTTT
size: NA; V: TRBV4-1; D: TRBD1; J: TRBJ1-6; CDR3: CASSQDGQGVSYNSPLHF; DNA: TGCGCCAGCAGCCAAGATGGGCAGGGGGTATCCTATAATTCACCCCTCCACTTT
size: NA; V: TRBV30; D: NA; J: TRBJ1-1; CDR3: CAWATGNTEAFF; DNA: TGTGCCTGGGCCACAGGGAACACTGAAGCTTTCTTT
size: NA; V: TRBV7-9; D: TRBD2; J: TRBJ2-7; CDR3: CASSGIAGDPYEQYF; DNA: TGTGCCAGCAGCGGAATAGCGGGGGACCCCTACGAGCAGTACTTC
size: NA; V: TRBV12-3/TRBV12-4; D: TRBD1; J: TRBJ2-2; CDR3: CANGQGSTGELFF; DNA: TGTGCCAACGGACAGGGTAGCACCGGGGAGCTGTTTTTT
size: NA; V: TRBV3-1/TRBV3-2; D: NA; J: TRBJ1-2; CDR3: CASSRGGGANYGYTF; DNA: TGTGCCAGCAGCCGGGGGGGCGGAGCTAACTATGGCTACACCTTC
size: NA; V: TRBV29-1; D: TRBD1; J: TRBJ2-2; CDR3: CSGRQGIYSSGELFF; DNA: TGCAGCGGGCGACAGGGAATCTACTCCAGCGGGGAGCTGTTTTTT
size: NA; V: TRBV6-2/TRBV6-3; D: TRBD1; J: TRBJ1-5; CDR3: CASTPRGGQDWSNQPQHF; DNA: TGTGCCAGCACCCCAAGGGGGGGACAGGATTGGAGCAATCAGCCCCAGCATTTT